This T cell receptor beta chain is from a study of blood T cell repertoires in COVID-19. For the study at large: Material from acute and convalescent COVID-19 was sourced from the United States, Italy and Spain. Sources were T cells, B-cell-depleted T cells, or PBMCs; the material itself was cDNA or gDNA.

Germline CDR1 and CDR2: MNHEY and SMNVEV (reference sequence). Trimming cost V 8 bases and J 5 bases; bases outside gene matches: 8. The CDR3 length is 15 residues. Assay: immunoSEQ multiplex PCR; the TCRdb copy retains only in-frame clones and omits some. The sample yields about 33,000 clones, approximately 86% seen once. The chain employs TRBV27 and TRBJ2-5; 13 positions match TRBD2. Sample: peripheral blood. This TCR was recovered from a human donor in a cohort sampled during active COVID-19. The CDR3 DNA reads TGTGCCAGCTATAGGACTAGCGGGAGTCGGGAGACCCAGTACTTC. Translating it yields CASYRTSGSRETQYF.